The source of this T cell receptor beta chain is a study of T cell repertoires in cytomegalovirus infection. On the study more broadly: Evidence of both CMV infection and a matching HLA type came from public TCR beta signatures. Study results and caveats: The response measured ex vivo was dominated by TCR beta clonotypes (HLA-C-restricted and CMV-specific). Carriage of CMV together with the relevant HLA was identifiable through cumulative public TCR beta family frequency.

From the reads, TCRdb called clonotypes with MiXCR, one entry per CDR3 protein. The sample has some 220,000 distinct CDR3 sequences; about 40% are singletons. V was clipped by 1 base and J by 3 bases; unmatched bases: 4. Germline loops: CDR1 SGHVS, CDR2 FNYEAQ. The CDR3 contains 15 residues. With respect to this clonotype: What it binds is not known.

The gene calls are TRBV7-6 and TRBJ2-5; 8 bases are shared with TRBD1. This specimen consisted of CD8+ T cells from cultured PBMCs, obtained from culture after CMV antigen stimulation. The source is a human donor in good health (CMV status not recorded). Some clones in this sample may be carry-over from other donors' samples. The CDR3 protein is CASSLVLDREETQYF. CDR3 coding DNA: TGTGCCAGCAGCTTAGTTTTGGACAGGGAAGAGACCCAGTACTTC.